What follows describes a single T cell receptor (beta chain). Its antigen is unknown. Sequence at one end of the junction differs from germline and may be a read error. 13 Jbeta primers and 60 Vbeta primers were used for the PCR. Generated by immunoSEQ multiplex PCR, the TCRdb table keeps only in-frame clones and is missing some. Among over 150,000 clones listed, around three quarters were seen once. The data were taken from a study of cytomegalovirus exposure and HLA in healthy donors. Study-level findings and limits: HLA alleles showed associations with about 17,000 TCR beta sequences in a later analysis, at a 0.05 false discovery rate. TCR beta V segments were, for the most part, productive about 87% or about 30% of the time in an earlier analysis.

The V gene's germline CDR1 is SEHNR and CDR2 FQNEAQ (reference sequence). The CDR3 has 15 residues. Sequencing used PBMCs. This TCR came from a woman in her forties or fifties in good health and CMV-seropositive. The gene calls are TRBV7-9 and TRBJ2-1, with 7 bases fitting TRBD2. In DNA, the CDR3 is TGTTCCAGCAGCAATAAAGGACTAGTTACGGGTGAGCAGTTCTTC. Amino acid sequence: CSSSNKGLVTGEQFF.